There are a few counts of the clone carrying this T cell receptor (beta chain). Germline CDR1 SGHTA, CDR2 FQGTGA. This CDR3 region has 15 residues. The junction had 5 bases not matched to a gene; V was cut back by 6 bases and J by 1 base. These data belong to a study of blood T cells in healthy people across ages. Using a J-beta primer mix together with a sample-barcoded 5' primer, a second PCR was run for about 6 to 11 cycles. TCRdb re-called the 5' RACE reads through MiXCR, storing one row per CDR3 protein. Of fewer than 900,000 distinct CDR3 sequences in the sample, approximately 50% are singletons; the top ten hold under 35%.

Material: blood. The source is a woman aged 55 to 70 in good health. The chain carries TRBV7-3 and TRBJ2-2; 7 bases match TRBD1. CDR3 bases: TGTGCCAGCAGTCCTCCAGGGGGGAACACCGGGGAGCTGTTTTTT. Its protein product is CASSPPGGNTGELFF.